Included here is one TCR beta chain sequence, with context. CDR3 length: 15 residues. V shed 4 bases, J shed 0 bases, and the junction held 3 bases outside the gene matches. From germline, CDR1 is LGHDT and CDR2 YNNKEL (reference sequence). Authors' methods: Estimated nucleated cell counts came from reference gene primer amplification. The data were produced by immunoSEQ multiplex PCR, yet TCRdb's version contains in-frame clones alone and is incomplete. The V and J calls and the clone size are those of that table, but D and trimming were determined from the DNA. This table has 350,000 to 450,000 clones, roughly 85% appearing once. The data are from a study of blood T cell repertoires in COVID-19. Study summary: There were acute and convalescent COVID-19 samples, and they came from the United States, Italy and Spain. PBMCs, B-cell-depleted T cells, or T cells were the source of the cDNA or gDNA that made up the material.

The chain employs TRBV3-1 (or the pseudogene TRBV3-2) and TRBJ1-3; TRBD1 agrees at 7 bases. The sequence came from a woman aged 18-29 years with acute or convalescent COVID-19. Sequencing was performed on peripheral blood. For the CDR3, the DNA is TGTGCCAGCAGCCTTGGACAGGCCTCTGGAAACACCATATATTTT. It translates to CASSLGQASGNTIYF.